Each of the 10 T cell receptor beta chains below was sequenced from the same sample in a study of blood T cell repertoires in COVID-19. The protocol was immunoSEQ multiplex PCR, while the TCRdb copy is restricted to in-frame clones and leaves out a portion. The table lists approximately 250,000 clones, roughly 90% of them singletons, with 3.5% to 4.5% in the top ten. Sequencing was done on a sample of PBMCs or T cells enriched from blood (not recorded which). These receptor sequences come from a woman in her 30s who had recovered from COVID-19.

This clone has a single count. The rearrangement uses TRBV6-1 and TRBJ2-7; D is undetermined. Germline assignment: CDR1 MNHNS and CDR2 SASEGT. Trimming took off 0 bases at V and 6 bases at J, with 12 bases between the two ends. This CDR3 is 14 amino acids long. The CDR3 coding sequence is TGTGCCAGCAGTGAAGCGGGCCTTCTGGGCGAGCAGTACTTC. Translation: CASSEAGLLGEQYF.

The chain links TRBV27 to TRBJ2-7; 11 nucleotides match TRBD1. The CDR3 runs 15 residues. V was clipped by 4 bases and J by 6 bases; unmatched bases: 8. Germline V gene lookup returns CDR1 MNHEY and CDR2 SMNVEV (reference sequence). The CDR3 region is CASSSPGQGVSEQYF. The CDR3 nucleotides are TGTGCCAGCAGTTCCCCGGGACAGGGGGTATCCGAGCAGTACTTC.

V gene TRBV11-2 combines with J gene TRBJ1-1; no clear D. The CDR3 spans 13 residues. Trimming removed 2 bases at V and 4 bases at J, with 8 bases between. CDR1 and CDR2 from the germline V gene are SGHAT and FQNNGV. In DNA, the CDR3 is TGTGCCAGCAGCTTATTTCGGAGCACTGAAGCTTTCTTT. This gives the protein CASSLFRSTEAFF. Combining the CDR3 with reference TRBV11-2 and TRBJ1-1 gives the whole variable domain EAGVAQSPRYKIIEKRQSVAFWCNPISGHATLYWYQQILGQGPKLLIQFQNNGVVDDSQLPKDRFSAERLKGVDSTLKIQPAKLEDSAVYLCASSLFRSTEAFFGQGTRLTVV.

This clone appeared once. CDR3 nucleotides: TGTGCCAGCAGTTACTTGGGGAGGACTTCCGTCAATGAGCAGTTCTTC. It yields the protein CASSYLGRTSVNEQFF. The chain combines TRBV6-5 with TRBJ2-1; the D gene is possibly TRBD2 (6 bases). V gave up 1 base and J gave up 6 bases, with 16 bases separating them. CDR1 MNHEY and CDR2 SVGAGI come from the germline V gene. The CDR3 consists of 16 residues.

This rearrangement joins TRBV28 to TRBJ1-5, with D possibly TRBD1 on 5 matching bases. This CDR3 contains 11 residues. Trimming took off 8 bases at V and 5 bases at J, with 7 bases between the two ends. Germline V lookup: CDR1 MDHEN, CDR2 SYDVKM. CDR3 sequence: CASGGDQPQHF. For the CDR3, the DNA is TGTGCCAGCGGAGGGGATCAGCCCCAGCATTTT.

This sequence joins TRBV5-1 and TRBJ1-1, with D maybe TRBD1 (5 bases). The CDR3 is made up of 13 amino acids. Trimming stripped 3 bases from V and 7 bases from J, with 13 bases between. CDR1 SGHRS and CDR2 YFSETQ come from the germline V gene. DNA of the CDR3: TGCGCCAGCAGCTCAACTCAGGGATTTGAAGCTTTCTTT. Its protein is CASSSTQGFEAFF.

This clone was observed once. This sample also contains other DNA sequences that code for the same CDR3. The V and J genes are TRBV3-1 (or the pseudogene TRBV3-2) and TRBJ2-5, with 10 bases matching TRBD1. Trimming removed 1 base from V and 6 bases from J; junction bases left unmatched: 2. The germline V gene has CDR1 LGHDT and CDR2 YNNKEL (reference sequence). The length of the CDR3 is 14 residues. CDR3 region: CASSQATGGKTQYF. CDR3 bases: TGTGCCAGCAGCCAAGCGACAGGGGGCAAGACCCAGTACTTC.

The V gene is TRBV6-5, the J gene TRBJ1-1, with 9 positions matching TRBD1. CDR1 and CDR2 from the germline V gene are MNHEY and SVGAGI. The V and J ends lost 6 bases and 4 bases, in that order; junction bases with no gene match: 3. The CDR3 totals 13 residues. The CDR3 DNA reads as TGTGCCAGCAGCTCGACAGGGGGCACTGAAGCTTTCTTT. It specifies CASSSTGGTEAFF.

The chain links TRBV7-2 to TRBJ1-1, with 9 bases lining up with TRBD1. The CDR3 contains 16 residues. The germline V gene encodes CDR1 SGHTA and CDR2 FQGNSA. Unmatched junction bases numbered 13, after V lost 5 bases and J lost 6 bases. CDR3 sequence reads: CASSPRTNRDRAEAFF. As DNA, the CDR3 is TGTGCCAGCAGCCCCAGAACGAACCGGGACAGGGCTGAAGCTTTCTTT.

This clone was observed a single time. The chain employs TRBV5-8 and TRBJ1-5; D is unresolved. This CDR3 comprises 15 residues. The V end lost 1 base, the J end lost 3 bases, and 11 bases lay between the germline ends. Germline CDR1 is SGHTS and CDR2 is YDEGEE. DNA of the CDR3: TGTGCCAGCAGCTTGTTGAGCACAGCCAATCAGCCCCAGCATTTT. It specifies CASSLLSTANQPQHF.